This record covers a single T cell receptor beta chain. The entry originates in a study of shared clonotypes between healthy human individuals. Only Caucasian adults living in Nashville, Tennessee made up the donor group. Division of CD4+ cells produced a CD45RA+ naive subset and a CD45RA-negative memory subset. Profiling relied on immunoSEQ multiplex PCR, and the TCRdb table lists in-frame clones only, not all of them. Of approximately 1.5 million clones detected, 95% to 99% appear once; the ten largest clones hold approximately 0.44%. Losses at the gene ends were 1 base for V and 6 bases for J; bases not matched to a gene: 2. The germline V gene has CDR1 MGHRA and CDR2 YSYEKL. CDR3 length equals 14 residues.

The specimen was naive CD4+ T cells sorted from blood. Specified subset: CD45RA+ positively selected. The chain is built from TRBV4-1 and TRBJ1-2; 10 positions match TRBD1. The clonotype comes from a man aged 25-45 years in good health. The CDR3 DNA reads TGCGCCAGCAGCCAAGGACAGGGGGCGGATGGCTACACCTTC. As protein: CASSQGQGADGYTF.